The table lists the clone carrying this T cell receptor beta chain with a few counts. Only in-frame clones appear in the TCRdb table, and some are missing; sequencing was by immunoSEQ multiplex PCR. The table includes a few hundred thousand clones, about 83% detected once. These data originate in a study of blood T cell repertoires in COVID-19. This CDR3 has 16 residues. Germline V gene sequence: CDR1 MNHEY, CDR2 SVGAGI. V dropped 4 bases and J dropped 7; count of bases not matched to a gene: 11. The gene calls are TRBV6-5 and TRBJ1-5; 9 bases are a match to TRBD1. Sequenced sample: peripheral blood. The sequence was obtained from a middle-aged woman who had recovered from COVID-19. CDR3 DNA: TGTGCCAGCAGTTCTAGGGACAGGGACCCTACCCAGCCCCAGCATTTT. Amino acid sequence: CASSSRDRDPTQPQHF.